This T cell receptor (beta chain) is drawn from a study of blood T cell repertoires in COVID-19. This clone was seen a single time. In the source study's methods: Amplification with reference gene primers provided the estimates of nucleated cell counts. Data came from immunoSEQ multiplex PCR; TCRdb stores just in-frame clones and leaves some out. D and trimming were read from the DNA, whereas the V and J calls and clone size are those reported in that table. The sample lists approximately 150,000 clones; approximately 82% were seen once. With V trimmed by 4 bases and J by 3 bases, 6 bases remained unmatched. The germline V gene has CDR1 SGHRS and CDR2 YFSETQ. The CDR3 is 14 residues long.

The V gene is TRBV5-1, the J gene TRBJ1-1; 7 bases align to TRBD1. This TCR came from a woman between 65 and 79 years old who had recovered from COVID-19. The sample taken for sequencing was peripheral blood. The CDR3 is CASSPGQMYTEAFF. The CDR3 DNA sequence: TGCGCCAGCAGCCCGGGACAGATGTACACTGAAGCTTTCTTT.